This TCR beta chain was captured by sequencing in a study of spatial heterogeneity in lung cancer. The V end was cut by 8 bases, the J end by 6 bases, with 11 bases between. The CDR3 loop spans 12 amino acids. On this clonotype itself: The antigen is not known.

Points from the study as a whole: Ubiquitous expanded tumor TCRs were seen in blood more at resection than at follow-up.

From the 5' RACE reads, TCRdb called clonotypes with MiXCR, one entry per CDR3 protein. This table holds 23,000 or so distinct CDR3 sequences, 6.9% found once. Sample time point: sample taken at primary tumor resection. Whole RNA, which was extracted from tumor, nontumor lung tissue or frozen PBMC, was sequenced without any cell sorting. The chain couples TRBV12-3 or TRBV12-4 to TRBJ1-5, with D hard to call. The starting material was PBMCs, obtained at surgery. This clonotype was obtained from a male donor with early-stage non-small cell lung cancer. The CDR3 here is CASGHGLQPQHF. For the CDR3, the DNA is TGTGCCAGCGGTCACGGCCTTCAGCCCCAGCATTTT.